The entry that follows covers one TCR beta chain sequence. This clone was seen just once. What antigen it recognizes has not been identified. Within one base of it there is no much larger clone, and no base qualities were kept. The sample is drawn from a study of cytomegalovirus exposure and HLA in healthy donors (dated by TCRdb to 2015 to 2018). Background on the whole study: According to an earlier analysis of several hundred of the donors, about 179 million T cells yielded over 100 million unique TCR beta sequences and 250 to 350 Gb of sequence data. The later analysis used no new phenotypic data to find candidate immune exposures, relying instead on TCR beta sequences and their occurrence across donors. The number of donors typed differed by locus, with about 629-640 for A, B, C, DRB1 and DQB1, around 500 for DQA1, 600 to 610 for DPA1, and some 470 for DPB1. High-throughput TCR immunosequencing, statistical association of individual TCRs with disease status, and machine learning were combined to predict cytomegalovirus infection status. An early release covering some 640 HLA-typed donors comprised around 300 gigabases of sequencing data and around 85 million unique TCR sequences. Of the roughly 420 genotyped donors, 81% were placed in the genetic ancestry cluster associated with self-reported Caucasian donors. Among about 360 genotyped donors of the cohort, an average of roughly 240,000 unique TCR beta nucleotide sequences were sequenced per donor, around a sixth of them non-productive. Class I and class II HLA loci were covered by the typing at four-digit resolution. A later genetic analysis took genome-wide SNP genotypes for about three fifths of the 666 donors and used that subset as a discovery cohort. The T cell repertoires of around 670 subjects were profiled by immunosequencing and related to cytomegalovirus serostatus. In a later analysis, previously published TCR beta repertoires from 666 donors were re-analyzed and high-resolution HLA genotyping was added so that TCR occurrence patterns could be studied. In addition to the first cohort of hundreds of subjects, a separate validation cohort of 130 or so different subjects was used. The study aimed to test whether signatures of past pathogen exposure could be identified by cataloging public T cell receptors. Donor age, sex, ethnicity and CMV serostatus were collected together with the repertoire data. Roughly five DR-DQ haplotypes were handled as single units for association and clustering because linkage in the cohort was strong. To decide whether each TCR beta V gene segment behaved as functional or pseudogenic, an earlier analysis of over 500 of the donors relied on high-throughput TCR beta sequencing. Every discovery cohort repertoire had been produced on one sequencing platform.

General findings and caveats noted by the study authors: In a later analysis, several top co-occurrence clusters were reported to appear linked to parvovirus B19, influenza, CMV and Epstein-Barr virus. The study listed 164 TCR beta chains as associated with cytomegalovirus. The sequencing pipeline was judged likely to have produced a cluster of highly shared sequence variants as a technical artifact. Compared with equally common non-associated chains, HLA-associated TCR beta chains in a later analysis were more clonally expanded and had lower generation probabilities. In a later analysis, TCR association rates were found to vary across HLA loci, with the most associated TCRs seen for DRB1 alleles and the fewest for HLA-C alleles. According to a later genetic analysis, donors in an Asian-associated ancestry cluster had fewer N-insertions in productive TCRs than the roughly 670-donor mean. According to a later analysis, most CMV-associated TCR beta chains appeared to be HLA-restricted, and the HLA associations seemed to be driven largely by CMV exposure. Roughly uniform sequencing depth across donors was assumed in presence/absence analyses, although this assumption may not hold. Strong co-occurrence of HLA alleles, especially DR and DQ, made assigning TCR associations to individual alleles difficult. Broadly in line with IMGT annotations, most TCR beta V segments showed up in productive rearrangements about 87% or about 30% of the time in an earlier analysis of a few hundred of the donors. This cohort had only TCR beta chains sequenced, and the lack of alpha or paired-chain data limited which features could be detected. Three of the identified cytomegalovirus-associated TCR beta chains were confirmed in vitro to be specific for cytomegalovirus antigens. Seventeen rarely observed V segments, including chromosome 9 orphons, were excluded from the earlier analysis of some 590 of the donors because counts were too low. The only immune exposure information available for the cohort was CMV serostatus. Most TCR sequences were seen in very few donors, while some public TCRs were found in many individuals. It was suggested by the authors that the approach could potentially be generalized to other disease states and immunological phenotypes. Because some donors lacked HLA typing at each locus, the association tests relied only on the typed subset. V-gene and J-gene trimming of TCR beta chains was associated with a missense DCLRE1C variant in a later genetic analysis, and the association was replicated in an independent cohort. In a later analysis, around 17,000 TCR beta sequences were associated with specific HLA alleles at a false discovery rate of 0.05. Correlated functional status among segregating V segments might reflect linkage disequilibrium, but an unknown experimental factor could not be ruled out. The classifier was reported to diagnose cytomegalovirus status with high specificity and sensitivity in both the original cohort and the validation cohort. A further reported finding was that TCR beta sequences accurately predicted the HLA-A and HLA-B alleles for most subjects in the first cohort.

The library was prepared using the immunoSEQ multiplex PCR assay. For the multiplex PCR, a mixture combining 60 forward primers for TCR Vbeta segments and 13 reverse primers for TCR Jbeta segments was used. Amplification of the CDR3 region of rearranged TCR beta genes was performed with a multiplex PCR assay on genomic DNA. Amplified TCR beta libraries were sequenced as 87-base-pair reads on the Illumina HiSeq System. The study's own analysis went as follows. A later analysis counted approximately 76 million unique TCR beta chains across the approximately 700 repertoires, and around 12 million of these chains were shared by at least two donors. Raw reads were error-corrected and collapsed into unique sequences by a nearest-neighbor algorithm in which closely related sequences were merged to remove PCR and sequencing errors. V, D and J gene segments were assigned by aligning CDR3 sequences to IMGT reference sequences. For a sequence to be retained, a match of at least six nucleotides to both a V gene segment and a J gene segment was required. A rearrangement was called productive if the CDR3 had no stop codons and remained in frame with V and J, and every other rearrangement was called non-productive. Following IMGT convention, CDR3 was defined as the stretch from the second conserved V-encoded cysteine to the conserved J-encoded phenylalanine. In an earlier analysis of more than 550 of the donors, sequences lacking an unambiguous match to a single V gene segment were excluded. In an earlier analysis of about 590 of the donors, a V segment was called functional when productive rearrangements were above 56.7%, and segregating when the standard deviation between donors exceeded 5%. To diagnose cytomegalovirus status from the catalog of TCR beta chain sequences, a statistical classification framework was built. V and J gene assignment, in a later analysis, came from comparing TCR nucleotide sequences with IMGT/GENE-DB human TR gene sequences. Using the TCRdist pipeline, a later analysis assigned CDR3 sequences along with most-parsimonious VDJ recombination scenarios. In a later analysis, each TCR beta chain was defined by its CDR3 amino acid sequence together with its V-gene family, and reads lacking a unique V-gene family were excluded. As a way to deal with suspected cross-contamination and a sequencing artifact, a later analysis dropped roughly 620 nucleotide sequences that were highly shared and had low generation probability. In a later analysis, a clonal expansion index for each public chain was calculated from normalized within-repertoire ranks of inferred template counts. In a later analysis, generation probabilities were computed with a VDJ recombination model fitted to out-of-frame rearrangements, and the resulting probabilities were checked against IGoR. Hypergeometric tests were used in a later analysis to score TCR-TCR, TCR-HLA and TCR-CMV co-occurrence, with a repertoire-size bias correction applied to the TCR pairs. False discovery rates were estimated in a later analysis by permuting HLA or CMV assignments 20 times. In a later analysis, co-occurring TCRs were grouped using DBSCAN, and TCRdist sequence similarity was added for clustering within HLA-allele-positive subsets. Repertoires with fewer than 30,000 or more than 120,000 public chains, plus five repertoires with anomalous nucleotide sharing, were excluded from co-occurrence clustering. Here the immuneACCESS table is served through TCRdb, limited to in-frame sequences with V and J called. Missing clones are a known gap in these copies; in checked studies unresolved V genes cover under half, and the rest lacks a known reason. V, J and clone size are those of that table, while D and trimming were read from the DNA. The sample table lists about 94,000 clones, 75% to 80% of them with a count of one. About 4% of the sample is in the top ten clones.

The cohort was made up of around 720 healthy bone marrow donors. Cohort members were all nominally healthy when sampled, although unrecorded immune exposures were likely present. The donor tested CMV seronegative, placing the donor among the approximately 360 seronegative members of the cohort. A peripheral blood sample was collected from each donor, and TCR beta sequencing was performed on peripheral blood mononuclear cells. The Qiagen DNeasy Blood Extraction Kit was used to extract genomic DNA from the blood cell samples. This receptor was obtained from a middle-aged woman in good health and CMV-seronegative. Sample: PBMCs.

The CDR3 here reads CASSPGSGGHEQYF. The DNA sequence is as follows: TGCGCCAGCAGCCCCGGCTCAGGGGGCCACGAGCAGTACTTC. The sequence links TRBV5-1 to TRBJ2-7; the central 8 bases match TRBD1. Compared with germline, V lacks 4 bases and J lacks 5 bases; bases without a gene match: 8. CDR1 and CDR2, per the germline V gene, are SGHRS and YFSETQ. CDR3 length: 14 amino acids, cysteine to phenylalanine. Only CDR3 DNA is held: 42 bases, read in frame from base 1.